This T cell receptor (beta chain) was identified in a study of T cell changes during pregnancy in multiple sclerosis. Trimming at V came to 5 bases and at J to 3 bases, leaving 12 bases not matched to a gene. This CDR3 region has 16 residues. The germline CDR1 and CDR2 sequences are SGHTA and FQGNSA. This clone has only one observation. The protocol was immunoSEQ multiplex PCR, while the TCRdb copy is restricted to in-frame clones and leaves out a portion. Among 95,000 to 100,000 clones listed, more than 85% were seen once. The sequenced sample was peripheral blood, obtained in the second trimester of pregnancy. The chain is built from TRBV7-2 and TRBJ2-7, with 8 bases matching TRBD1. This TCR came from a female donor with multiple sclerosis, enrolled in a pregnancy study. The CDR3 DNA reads TGTGCCAGCAGCAAGGCCCGACAGGGGTTGTTCTACGAGCAGTACTTC. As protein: CASSKARQGLFYEQYF.